Below, 25 T cell receptor beta chains from the same sample are listed, as sequenced in a study of blood T cell repertoires in COVID-19. The assay was immunoSEQ multiplex PCR, and TCRdb's table has in-frame clones only and misses some. The sample lists approximately 210,000 clones; around 88% were seen once. The sample taken for sequencing was PBMCs or T cells enriched from blood (not recorded which). These receptors all come from a woman aged 45-65 years with acute COVID-19.

V and J are TRBV11-1 and TRBJ1-2; D is uncertain. V was pared by 6 bases and J by 6 bases, with 14 bases between. Per germline, CDR1 SGHAT and CDR2 FQDESV (reference sequence). This CDR3 spans 13 amino acids. CDR3: CASSLQRRDGYTF. CDR3 bases: TGTGCCAGCAGTTTACAGCGACGAGATGGCTACACCTTC.

The J gene is TRBJ2-2, the V gene TRBV12-5; 8 nucleotides align to TRBD1. Per the germline V gene, CDR1 is LGHNT and CDR2 is FRNRAP. The ends lost 6 bases at V and 5 bases at J; junction bases unmatched: 5. CDR3 length equals 14 residues. CDR3 sequence (DNA): TGTGCTAGTGGACGGACAGGGCATACCGGGGAGCTGTTTTTT. Translated, it gives CASGRTGHTGELFF.

V is TRBV11-3 and J is TRBJ2-2, with D possibly TRBD2 on 5 matching bases. The germline V gene encodes CDR1 SGHNT and CDR2 YENEEA. The CDR3 loop spans 16 amino acids. Trimming pared 5 bases from V and 6 bases from J, leaving 19 bases between. CDR3 in DNA: TGTGCCAGCAGCGGAAGGATAAACCCCGGGGCCGGGGAGCTGTTTTTT. It codes for CASSGRINPGAGELFF. Together with reference TRBV11-3 and TRBJ2-2, the CDR3 gives the full variable domain: EAGVVQSPRYKIIEKKQPVAFWCNPISGHNTLYWYLQNLGQGPELLIRYENEEAVDDSQLPKDRFSAERLKGVDSTLKIQPAELGDSAVYLCASSGRINPGAGELFFGEGSRLTVL.

V is TRBV12-3 or TRBV12-4 and J is TRBJ1-1; 7 bases match TRBD1. The CDR3 spans 13 residues. V shed 7 bases and J 1 base; nucleotides not matched to a gene: 3. The DNA of the CDR3 is TGTGCCAGCACCAGGGGGACGAACACTGAAGCTTTCTTT. It yields the protein CASTRGTNTEAFF.

This clone has only one observation. The chain couples TRBV28 to TRBJ2-7; 11 bases match TRBD1. The CDR3 extends over 16 amino acids. Germline CDR1 and CDR2: MDHEN and SYDVKM. The J segment lost 1 base and the V segment lost 4 bases, leaving 6 bases of the junction unmatched. The CDR3 DNA is TGTGCCAGCAGTTCCCCCGGGACAGGGGGTTCCTACGAGCAGTACTTC. Its protein product is CASSSPGTGGSYEQYF.

This CDR3 reads CASSLEGARGEQYF. CDR3 sequence (DNA): TGCGCCAGCAGCCTTGAGGGGGCCCGGGGCGAGCAGTACTTC. This chain uses TRBV5-1 with TRBJ2-7, with 7 bases that match TRBD1. V was clipped by 4 bases and J by 6 bases; unmatched bases: 10. The CDR3 consists of 14 residues. The V gene's germline CDR1 is SGHRS and CDR2 YFSETQ.

This clone was observed once. The gene calls are TRBV6-2 or TRBV6-3 and TRBJ2-7; TRBD2 matches at 9 bases. The CDR3 consists of 15 residues. The V gene's germline CDR1 is MNHEY and CDR2 SVGEGT. The V and J ends lost 2 bases and 7 bases, in that order; junction bases with no gene match: 9. The DNA for the CDR3 is TGTGCCAGCAGTTACGGTGGCGCTAGCGGGACAGAGCAGTACTTC. It codes for CASSYGGASGTEQYF.

This clone appeared a single time. The chain couples TRBV6-1 to TRBJ1-2, with 7 bases lining up with TRBD1. The CDR3 is 16 amino acids. Germline V gives CDR1 MNHNS, CDR2 SASEGT. V gave up 1 base and J gave up 3 bases; unmatched junction bases: 8. CDR3 amino acids: CASSEVLGQVDYGYTF. The CDR3 DNA is TGTGCCAGCAGTGAAGTTTTAGGACAGGTGGACTATGGCTACACCTTC.

This clone was recorded at least ten times. V usage is TRBV2 and J usage is TRBJ2-1; tentatively, D is TRBD2 (5 bases). With 7 bases removed from V and 12 bases from J, the gap between germline ends came to 25 bases. This CDR3 has 15 residues. The germline CDR1 and CDR2 sequences are SNHLY and FYNNEI. Here the CDR3 reads CASNPSGIGVSRQFF. CDR3 coding DNA: TGTGCCAGCAACCCCTCGGGTATCGGGGTCAGCCGGCAGTTCTTC.

The rearrangement uses TRBV2 and TRBJ2-2; D uncertain. Per the germline V gene, CDR1 is SNHLY and CDR2 is FYNNEI. Trimming removed 0 bases from V and 3 bases from J, with 20 bases in between. The CDR3 covers 19 residues. The CDR3 sequence is CASSEAFTQAYWDTGELFF. The CDR3 DNA reads as TGTGCCAGCAGTGAAGCGTTTACTCAGGCCTATTGGGACACCGGGGAGCTGTTTTTT.

The CDR3 DNA sequence: TGTGCCAGCAGTTACTCGTCGGGAGAGACCCAGTACTTC. Translation gives CASSYSSGETQYF. The V and J genes are TRBV6-5 and TRBJ2-5, with D unresolved. Trimming took off 0 bases at V and 4 bases at J, with 6 bases between the two ends. Germline V gene lookup returns CDR1 MNHEY and CDR2 SVGAGI. The CDR3 contains 13 residues.

V usage is TRBV6-5 and J usage is TRBJ1-2; TRBD1 agrees at 10 bases. The V segment lost 7 bases and the J segment 3 bases; nucleotides outside the gene matches: 5. The CDR3 is 14 residues long. Germline V CDR1 and CDR2: MNHEY, SVGAGI. CDR3 residues: CASTDRGEYYGYTF. In DNA form, the CDR3 reads TGTGCCAGCACGGACAGGGGGGAATACTATGGCTACACCTTC.

The table lists this clone with a count of one. The V call is TRBV29-1, the J call TRBJ2-1, with a tentative D call TRBD1 (6 bases). Trimming cost V 5 bases and J 7 bases, with 21 bases left between them. CDR3 size: 15 residues. Per germline, CDR1 SQVTM and CDR2 ANQGSEA. DNA for the CDR3: TGCAGCGTTAACGTGGGCAGGGGCCCCCGGAATGAGCAGTTCTTC. Translation: CSVNVGRGPRNEQFF.

This clone was recorded once. V is TRBV18 and J is TRBJ2-7; tentative D call: TRBD2 (5 bases). Per the germline V gene, CDR1 is KGHSH and CDR2 is LQKENI. The CDR3 has 16 amino acids. V lost 1 base, J lost 0 bases, and 13 bases lay in between. CDR3 sequence (DNA): TGTGCCAGCTCACCACGGACCCCGGGAAGCTCCTACGAGCAGTACTTC. Amino acid sequence: CASSPRTPGSSYEQYF.

The DNA for the CDR3 is TGTGCCAGCAGCCGTCAAGAGACCCAGTACTTC. This sequence encodes CASSRQETQYF. This sequence joins TRBV11-2 and TRBJ2-5; D not certain. CDR1 is SGHAT and CDR2 is FQNNGV in the germline V gene. The V end lost 5 bases, the J end lost 2 bases, and 3 bases lay between the germline ends. This CDR3 has 11 amino acids.

The V and J genes are TRBV14 and TRBJ1-6; weak D call: TRBD1 (5 bases). The CDR3 covers 14 residues. V lost 3 bases and J lost 9, with 12 bases in between. Germline V gene data show CDR1 as SGHDN and CDR2 as FVKESK. The CDR3: CASSHFVQGSPLHF. The DNA of the CDR3 is TGTGCCAGCAGCCACTTCGTTCAGGGTTCACCCCTCCACTTT.

The chain carries TRBV5-4 and TRBJ2-3; possible D gene TRBD1, 5 bases. Germline CDR1 and CDR2: SGHNT and YYREEE (reference sequence). The ends were cut back, 4 bases at V and 3 bases at J, with 9 bases in the middle. The CDR3 is 13 residues long. The CDR3 bases are TGTGCCAGCAGCCAAAGGGGTACAGATACGCAGTATTTT. Translation gives CASSQRGTDTQYF.

This clone has more than one count but fewer than ten. The chain has TRBV11-2 and TRBJ2-7; 12 bases fit TRBD2. CDR1 SGHAT and CDR2 FQNNGV come from the germline V gene. With 2 bases clipped from V and 6 bases from J, the junction kept 5 bases outside the gene matches. The CDR3 loop spans 15 amino acids. The CDR3 here is CASSLLAGGPAEQYF. The DNA for the CDR3 is TGTGCCAGCAGCTTACTAGCGGGAGGGCCCGCCGAGCAGTACTTC.

V and J are TRBV6-1 and TRBJ2-7; TRBD1 agrees at 8 bases. Trimming cost V 2 bases and J 2 bases; bases outside gene matches: 5. Per the germline V gene, CDR1 is MNHNS and CDR2 is SASEGT. This CDR3 contains 15 residues. This chain's CDR3 is CASSEYPTGAYEQYF. As DNA, the CDR3 is TGTGCCAGCAGTGAATATCCGACAGGGGCCTACGAGCAGTACTTC.

The chain couples TRBV3-1 (or the pseudogene TRBV3-2) to TRBJ2-1; unclear D gene. CDR1 and CDR2 (germline): LGHDT, YNNKEL (reference sequence). V was trimmed by 1 base and J by 0 bases, leaving 7 bases between them. This CDR3 comprises 15 residues. Written as DNA, the CDR3 is TGTGCCAGCAGCCAAGTACGTAGCTCCTACAATGAGCAGTTCTTC. Residues: CASSQVRSSYNEQFF.

This chain connects TRBV5-1 to TRBJ1-1, with 8 bases identical to TRBD1. V lost 0 bases to trimming and J lost 0 bases; unmatched junction nucleotides: 1. In germline, CDR1 is SGHRS, CDR2 YFSETQ. This CDR3 spans 15 amino acids. CDR3 residues: CASSLGGQVNTEAFF. The DNA of the CDR3 is TGCGCCAGCAGCTTGGGGGGACAGGTGAACACTGAAGCTTTCTTT.

The chain carries TRBV25-1 and TRBJ1-2; a possible D gene is TRBD1 (6 bases). Trimming removed 2 bases from V and 8 bases from J, with 21 bases in between. From germline, CDR1 is MGHDK and CDR2 SYGVNS. The CDR3 has 16 amino acids. Written as DNA, the CDR3 is TGTGCCAGCAGTGAAGACGACGTGAACAGGGCGCAGGGCTACACCTTC. Its protein product is CASSEDDVNRAQGYTF.

This clone was seen a handful of times. The chain is built from TRBV29-1 and TRBJ2-1; 8 nucleotides align to TRBD1. This CDR3 spans 16 amino acids. V was clipped by 4 bases and J by 0 bases; unmatched bases: 8. Per the germline V gene, CDR1 is SQVTM and CDR2 is ANQGSEA. CDR3 in amino acids: CSVVPGQVYSYNEQFF. The CDR3, as DNA: TGCAGCGTTGTCCCGGGACAGGTATACTCCTACAATGAGCAGTTCTTC.

This chain links TRBV11-2 with TRBJ2-4; no clear D gene. The germline V and J ends were trimmed by 2 bases and 10 bases, with 9 bases remaining between them. CDR1 and CDR2 from the germline V gene are SGHAT and FQNNGV. This CDR3 comprises 12 residues. This CDR3 reads CASSLSSLIQYF. CDR3 in DNA: TGTGCCAGCAGCTTATCTTCCCTAATTCAGTACTTC.

This chain links TRBV7-9 with TRBJ2-1; the match to TRBD2 covers 11 bases. V gave up 11 bases and J gave up 5 bases; unmatched junction bases: 5. Germline V gene sequence: CDR1 SEHNR, CDR2 FQNEAQ (reference sequence). CDR3 length equals 13 residues. The CDR3 coding sequence is TGTGCCTCACAGGGACTAGCGGACAATGAGCAGTTCTTC. Its protein product is CASQGLADNEQFF.